These 16 T cell receptor beta chains originate from one sample sequenced in a study of CD8 T cells in Susac syndrome. An input of about 0.5 to 1 ug of RNA was subjected to reverse transcription using random hexamers. One entry per CDR3 protein results from TCRdb running MiXCR on the immunoSEQ multiplex PCR reads. The table records hundreds of thousands of distinct CDR3 sequences, roughly 95% of them present only once. Input material: CD4+ T cells from PBMCs. The origin of the receptors is a human donor with Susac syndrome.

This clonotype was recorded only once. The chain links TRBV30 to TRBJ2-2, with TRBD1 as a possible D gene (6 bases). Trimming removed 2 bases from V and 1 base from J, with 17 bases in between. This CDR3 comprises 17 residues. The germline V gene encodes CDR1 GTSNPN and CDR2 SVGIG (reference sequence). The CDR3 loop reads CAWSPRGRGWNTGELFF. CDR3 DNA: TGTGCCTGGAGTCCCCGGGGCAGGGGTTGGAACACCGGGGAGCTGTTTTTT. Supplemented by reference TRBV30 and TRBJ2-2, the full variable domain reads SQTIHQWPATLVQPVGSPLSLECTVEGTSNPNLYWYRQAAGRGLQLLFYSVGIGQISSEVPQNLSASRPQDRQFILSSKKLLLSDSGFYLCAWSPRGRGWNTGELFFGEGSRLTVL.

This chain joins TRBV20-1 and TRBJ1-5; TRBD1 matches at 7 bases. Germline V gene lookup returns CDR1 DFQATT and CDR2 SNEGSKA (reference sequence). The length of the CDR3 is 15 residues. V gave up 5 bases and J gave up 6 bases; unmatched junction bases: 13. CDR3 loop: CSAVGARGDSQPQHF. Written as DNA, the CDR3 is TGCAGTGCTGTAGGAGCTCGTGGGGACAGTCAGCCCCAGCATTTT.

This chain uses TRBV5-1 with TRBJ2-1, with TRBD2 identical over 9 bases. V lost 2 bases to trimming and J lost 6 bases; unmatched junction nucleotides: 6. This CDR3 has 15 amino acids. Germline V gene lookup returns CDR1 SGHRS and CDR2 YFSETQ. CDR3 protein: CASSFATSGFNEQFF. DNA of the CDR3: TGCGCCAGCAGCTTTGCGACTAGCGGATTCAATGAGCAGTTCTTC.

The chain uses TRBV5-1 and TRBJ2-3, with a tentative D call TRBD2 (6 bases). Germline V gene sequence: CDR1 SGHRS, CDR2 YFSETQ. V was shortened by 4 bases and J by 4 bases, with 13 bases between the two germline ends. This CDR3 contains 14 residues. In DNA, the CDR3 is TGCGCCAGCAGCGGCCTGACTAGATCAGATACGCAGTATTTT. It is translated as CASSGLTRSDTQYF.

This sequence joins TRBV5-1 and TRBJ1-2; D uncertain. This CDR3 spans 13 amino acids. V lost 0 bases and J lost 3, with 6 bases in between. Germline-derived CDR1 and CDR2 are SGHRS and YFSETQ. CDR3 in DNA: TGCGCCAGCAGCTTGGGCGGGGACTATGGCTACACCTTC. Its protein product is CASSLGGDYGYTF.

The J gene is TRBJ1-2, the V gene TRBV12-3 or TRBV12-4; D is possibly TRBD1 (5 bases). The CDR3 extends over 14 amino acids. V was cut by 6 bases and J by 3 bases, with 14 bases left in between. CDR3 nucleotides: TGTGCCAGCAGAGGGGCGGTTTGGCACTATGGCTACACCTTC. This codes for CASRGAVWHYGYTF.

V and J are TRBV4-1 and TRBJ1-4; D perhaps matches TRBD1 (5 bases). Germline CDR1 MGHRA, CDR2 YSYEKL. The V end lost 8 bases, the J end lost 0 bases, and 10 bases lay between the germline ends. There are 14 residues in the CDR3. This CDR3 reads CASLEGPTNEKLFF. The CDR3 region has the DNA TGCGCCAGCCTCGAGGGGCCAACTAATGAAAAACTGTTTTTT.

The rearrangement uses TRBV12-3 or TRBV12-4 and TRBJ2-2; 8 bases align to TRBD1. The CDR3 is 16 residues long. J gave up 5 bases and V 5 bases, and 10 bases lay outside the gene matches. CDR3 residues: CASSPRTGRWTGELFF. CDR3 coding DNA: TGTGCCAGCAGTCCACGGACAGGGAGGTGGACCGGGGAGCTGTTTTTT.

The rearrangement links TRBV29-1 to TRBJ2-5, with 10 bases that match TRBD2. The junction had 8 bases not matched to a gene; V was cut back by 6 bases and J by 7 bases. CDR1 is SQVTM, CDR2 ANQGSEA, per germline. This CDR3 contains 13 residues. CDR3 sequence (DNA): TGCAGCGTGGTTTCTAGCGGGAGAGGGACCCAGTACTTC. This sequence encodes CSVVSSGRGTQYF.

The chain recombines TRBV5-1 with TRBJ2-7, with 7 positions matching TRBD1. The CDR3 consists of 16 residues. CDR1 SGHRS and CDR2 YFSETQ come from the germline V gene. V lost 4 bases to trimming and J lost 2 bases; unmatched junction nucleotides: 12. CDR3 loop: CASSPNPTGSTYEQYF. In nucleotides, the CDR3 is TGCGCCAGCAGCCCGAATCCGACAGGGTCAACCTACGAGCAGTACTTC.

The chain uses TRBV20-1 and TRBJ1-1; 8 nucleotides align to TRBD1. The CDR3 is made up of 16 amino acids. V lost 3 bases to trimming and J lost 5 bases; unmatched junction nucleotides: 14. CDR1 and CDR2 (germline): DFQATT, SNEGSKA (reference sequence). The CDR3 here is CSASGGSTGVSTEAFF. The CDR3 coding sequence is TGCAGTGCTAGTGGGGGATCGACAGGGGTGTCGACTGAAGCTTTCTTT.

The gene calls are TRBV7-9 and TRBJ2-1; 11 positions agree with TRBD2. Germline CDR1 is SEHNR and CDR2 is FQNEAQ (reference sequence). The CDR3 extends over 17 amino acids. V dropped 4 bases and J dropped 6; count of bases not matched to a gene: 11. The CDR3 protein is CASSSPRWLAGGNEQFF. Here the CDR3 DNA reads TGTGCCAGCAGCTCCCCTCGGTGGCTAGCGGGGGGCAATGAGCAGTTCTTC.

This clonotype was seen only once. The chain uses TRBV29-1 and TRBJ2-1, with 10 bases matching TRBD2. The CDR3 runs 13 residues. The V and J ends lost 6 bases and 6 bases, in that order; junction bases with no gene match: 5. Germline-derived CDR1 and CDR2 are SQVTM and ANQGSEA. The CDR3 region has the DNA TGCAGCGTAAAACTAGCGGGGCCCAATGAGCAGTTCTTC. It specifies CSVKLAGPNEQFF.

The count of this clonotype is one. This chain links TRBV3-1 with TRBJ2-1, with 9 nucleotides matching TRBD2. The J segment lost 4 bases and the V segment lost 4 bases, leaving 14 bases of the junction unmatched. The CDR3 covers 18 residues. The V gene's germline CDR1 is LGHDT and CDR2 YNNKEL (reference sequence). In DNA, the CDR3 is TGTGCCAGCAGCCCTTACAGGGATCGCGGGAGGGTTTACAATGAGCAGTTCTTC. The encoded protein is CASSPYRDRGRVYNEQFF.

The chain recombines TRBV19 with TRBJ1-2; 7 bases map to TRBD1. Germline values: CDR1 LNHDA, CDR2 SQIVND (reference sequence). This CDR3 is 14 amino acids long. The V and J ends lost 4 bases and 4 bases, in that order; junction bases with no gene match: 6. CDR3 coding DNA: TGTGCCAGTAGTAAAACGACAGGGTTCTATGGCTACACCTTC. It yields the protein CASSKTTGFYGYTF. Variable domain in full (rest from reference TRBV19 and TRBJ1-2): DGGITQSPKYLFRKEGQNVTLSCEQNLNHDAMYWYRQDPGQGLRLIYYSQIVNDFQKGDIAEGYSVSREKKESFPLTVTSAQKNPTAFYLCASSKTTGFYGYTFGSGTRLTVV.

The CDR3 region is CASSYSGLANIQYF. The CDR3 DNA sequence: TGTGCCAGCAGTTACTCGGGACTAGCTAACATTCAGTACTTC. V gene TRBV6-5 combines with J gene TRBJ2-4; 9 positions agree with TRBD2. CDR1 and CDR2 from the germline V gene are MNHEY and SVGAGI. Trimming at V came to 0 bases and at J to 7 bases, leaving 1 base not matched to a gene. This CDR3 is 14 amino acids long.